This T cell receptor (beta chain) derives from a study of blood T cell repertoires in COVID-19 (TCRdb year 2020). At the level of the whole study: Collaborator samples came from the United States, Italy and Spain and covered acute and convalescent phases of COVID-19. The prospective study material was composed of cDNA or gDNA derived from T cells, B-cell-depleted T cells, or PBMCs. Deeply sampled blood TCRbeta repertoires from subjects exposed to, actively infected with, or recovered from COVID-19 were included in the dataset. A freely available public database, intended as a resource for researchers studying the immune response to SARS-CoV-2, is where the repertoires were released. The samples were drawn from two sources: the first 160 participants of the ongoing ImmuneRACE study, and 950 to 1,500 subjects contributed by 6 global collaborators. A de-identified subject ID, COVID-19 status, age in years and sex were almost always included in the sample metadata. Where available, HLA class I and class II types were taken from metadata supplied by the sample provider and were not determined by assay-based typing.

Whole blood was collected in K2EDTA tubes by collaborating institutions according to the institutions' own protocols. Collaborator samples were shipped for TCRbeta analysis as frozen whole blood, isolated PBMCs, or DNA extracted from either sample type. Beyond this particular receptor, the publication reports: How much clinical and demographic metadata was included differed by source and by participant, and the metadata was provided uncurated.

TCRbeta CDR3 regions were amplified from genomic DNA by means of the immunoSEQ Assay, a bias-controlled multiplex PCR. In the source study's methods: The number of nucleated cells in each sample was estimated by amplification of reference gene primers within the assay. To quantify the absolute abundance of each unique TCRbeta CDR3 rearrangement, sequence reads were collapsed and filtered. For each sample, productive Simpson clonality was calculated as the square root of Simpson's diversity index across productive rearrangements. TCRdb took this table from immuneACCESS and kept in-frame rearrangements with V and J called. Such tables lack part of the clones; where checked against another copy, unresolved V genes explain under half of the gap, and the rest is unexplained. V and J calls and clone size follow that table, whereas D and trimming were derived from the DNA. The sample table contains about 190,000 clones; only one count was recorded for 88% of them. Roughly 4.7% of the sample comes from the top ten.

CDR1 and CDR2, looked up from the germline V gene, are SGHDT and YYEEEE. V and J are truncated by 0 bases and 3 bases respectively, leaving an intervening sequence of 12 bases. The CDR3, from cysteine to phenylalanine, totals 15 residues. The only DNA kept is the CDR3, 45 bases in frame from the first base. This clone has a single count. Its antigen is not yet known. No base-level quality is on record; no much larger clone is a single base apart. The source is a human donor in a cohort sampled during active COVID-19. Here the chain combines TRBV5-6 and TRBJ1-2; D gene: possibly TRBD1, on 5 matching bases. Source material: peripheral blood. The nucleotides are TGTGCCAGCAGCTTGGGTGACAGACTGTACTATGGCTACACCTTC. The encoded protein is CASSLGDRLYYGYTF.